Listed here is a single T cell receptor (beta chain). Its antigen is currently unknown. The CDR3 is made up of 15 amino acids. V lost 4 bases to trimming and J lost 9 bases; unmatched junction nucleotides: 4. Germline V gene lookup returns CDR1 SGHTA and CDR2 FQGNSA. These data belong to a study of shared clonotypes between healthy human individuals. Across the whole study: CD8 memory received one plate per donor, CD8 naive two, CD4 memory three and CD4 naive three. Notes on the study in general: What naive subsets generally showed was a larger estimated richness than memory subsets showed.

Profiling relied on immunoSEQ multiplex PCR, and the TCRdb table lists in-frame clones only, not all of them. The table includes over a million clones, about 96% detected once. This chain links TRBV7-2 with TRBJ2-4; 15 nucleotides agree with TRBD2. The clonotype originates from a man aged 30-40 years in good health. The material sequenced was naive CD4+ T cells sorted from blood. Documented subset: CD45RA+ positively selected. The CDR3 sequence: CASSYGTSGRSIQYF. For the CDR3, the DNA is TGTGCCAGCAGCTACGGGACTAGCGGGAGGAGCATTCAGTACTTC.